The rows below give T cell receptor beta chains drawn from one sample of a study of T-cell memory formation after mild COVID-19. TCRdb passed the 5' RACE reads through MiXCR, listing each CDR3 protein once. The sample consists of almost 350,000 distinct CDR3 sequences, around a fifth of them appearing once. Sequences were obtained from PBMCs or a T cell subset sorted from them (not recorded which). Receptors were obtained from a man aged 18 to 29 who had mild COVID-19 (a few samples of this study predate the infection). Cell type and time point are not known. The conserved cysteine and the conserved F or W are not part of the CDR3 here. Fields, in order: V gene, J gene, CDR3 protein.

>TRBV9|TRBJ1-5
ASSPQGRGNQPQH
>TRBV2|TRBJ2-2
ASNPTGDTGELF
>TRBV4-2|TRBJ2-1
ASSRRDRGIYNEQF
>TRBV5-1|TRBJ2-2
ASSLAPANTGELF
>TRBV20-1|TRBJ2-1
SGPPLLGSREQF
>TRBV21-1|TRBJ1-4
ASSSQRDGENEKLF
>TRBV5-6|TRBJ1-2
ASSSFDRPYGYT
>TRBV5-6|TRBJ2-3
ASSLVGGGAGDTQY
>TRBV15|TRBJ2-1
ATSRTDYHNEQF
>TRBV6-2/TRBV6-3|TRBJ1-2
ASSYSGDYT
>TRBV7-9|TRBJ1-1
ASSPDSPWNTEAF
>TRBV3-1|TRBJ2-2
ASSRRNTGELF
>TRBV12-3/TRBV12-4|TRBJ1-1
ASSPIGVAQVAF
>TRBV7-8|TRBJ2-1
ASSLVAGVSNEQF
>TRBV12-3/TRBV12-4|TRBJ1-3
ASSLMSGNTIY
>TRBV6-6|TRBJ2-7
ASSLQGGYEQY
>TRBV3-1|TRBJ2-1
ASSRMENNEQF
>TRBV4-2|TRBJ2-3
ASSQDRGGTDTQY
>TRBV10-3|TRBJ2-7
ATHGGETYEQY
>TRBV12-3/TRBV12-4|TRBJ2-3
ASSLTGVYTQY
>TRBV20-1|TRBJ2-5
SAREEKETQY
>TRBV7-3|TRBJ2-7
ASSLSAGPYEQY
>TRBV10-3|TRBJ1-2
ATGTGTGEEGYT
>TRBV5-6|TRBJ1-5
ASSSSVLSNQPQH
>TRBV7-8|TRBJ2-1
ASNIQGYEQF
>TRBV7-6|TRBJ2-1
ASSPRVPNEQF
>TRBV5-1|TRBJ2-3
ASSLATSGTDTQY
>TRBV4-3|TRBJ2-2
ASSLFRGNTGELF